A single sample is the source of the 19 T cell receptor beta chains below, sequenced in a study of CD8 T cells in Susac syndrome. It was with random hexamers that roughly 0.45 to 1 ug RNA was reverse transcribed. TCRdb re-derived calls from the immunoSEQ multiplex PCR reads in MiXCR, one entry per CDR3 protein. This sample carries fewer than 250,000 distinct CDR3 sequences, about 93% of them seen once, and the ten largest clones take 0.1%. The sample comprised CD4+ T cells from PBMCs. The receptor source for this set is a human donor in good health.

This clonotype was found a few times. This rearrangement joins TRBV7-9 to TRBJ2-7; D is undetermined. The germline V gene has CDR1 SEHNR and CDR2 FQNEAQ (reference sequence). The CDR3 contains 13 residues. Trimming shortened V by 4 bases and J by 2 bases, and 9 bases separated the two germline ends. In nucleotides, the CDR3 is TGTGCCAGCAGCTACACGGTCCCCTACGAGCAGTACTTC. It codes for CASSYTVPYEQYF.

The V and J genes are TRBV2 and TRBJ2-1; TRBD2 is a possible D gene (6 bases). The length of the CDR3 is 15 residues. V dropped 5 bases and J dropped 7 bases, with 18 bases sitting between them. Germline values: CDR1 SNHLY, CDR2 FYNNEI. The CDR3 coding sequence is TGTGCCAGCAGTCTCTTGAGGGTAGCGGCGAATGAGCAGTTCTTC. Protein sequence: CASSLLRVAANEQFF.

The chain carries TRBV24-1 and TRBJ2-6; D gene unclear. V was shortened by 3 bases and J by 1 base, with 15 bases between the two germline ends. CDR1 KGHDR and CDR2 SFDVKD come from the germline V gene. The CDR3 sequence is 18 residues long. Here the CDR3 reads CATSDTGRSYSGANVLTF. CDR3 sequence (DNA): TGTGCCACCAGTGATACTGGACGGAGTTATTCTGGGGCCAACGTCCTGACTTTC.

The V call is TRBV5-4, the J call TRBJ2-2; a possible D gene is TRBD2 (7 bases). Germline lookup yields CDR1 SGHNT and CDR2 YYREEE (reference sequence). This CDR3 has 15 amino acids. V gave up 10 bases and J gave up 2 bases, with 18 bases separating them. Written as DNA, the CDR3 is TGTGCCGCGATCCAAGGCGGGGGCAACACCGGGGAGCTGTTTTTT. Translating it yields CAAIQGGGNTGELFF.

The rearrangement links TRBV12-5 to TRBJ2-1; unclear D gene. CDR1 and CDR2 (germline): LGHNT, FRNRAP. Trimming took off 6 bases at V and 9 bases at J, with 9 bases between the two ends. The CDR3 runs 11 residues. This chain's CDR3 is CASGVQSEQFF. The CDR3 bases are TGTGCTAGTGGGGTTCAGAGTGAGCAGTTCTTC. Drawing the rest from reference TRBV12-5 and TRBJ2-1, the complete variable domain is DARVTQTPRHKVTEMGQEVTMRCQPILGHNTVFWYRQTMMQGLELLAYFRNRAPLDDSGMPKDRFSAEMPDATLATLKIQPSEPRDSAVYFCASGVQSEQFFGPGTRLTVL.

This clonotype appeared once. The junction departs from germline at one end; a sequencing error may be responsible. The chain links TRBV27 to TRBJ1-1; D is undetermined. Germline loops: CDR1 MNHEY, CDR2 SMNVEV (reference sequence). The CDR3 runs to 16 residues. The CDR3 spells CTSSLFGGRSNTEAFF. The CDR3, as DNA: TGTACCAGCAGTTTATTCGGCGGCAGGTCGAACACTGAAGCTTTCTTT.

As DNA, the CDR3 is TGTGCCAGTAGAACGGGGCCCGGAGTCGAGCAGTACTTC. Its protein is CASRTGPGVEQYF. This chain links TRBV19 with TRBJ2-7; perhaps D is TRBD1 or TRBD2 (5 bases each). Per germline, CDR1 LNHDA and CDR2 SQIVND (reference sequence). Trimming pared 6 bases from V and 6 bases from J, leaving 15 bases between. The CDR3 length is 13 residues.

The CDR3 spells CASSLAGAGTPYEQYV. CDR3 DNA: TGTGCCAGCAGCTTGGCCGGGGCAGGGACCCCCTACGAGCAGTACGTC. J is TRBJ2-7 and V is TRBV5-4; D may be TRBD1 or TRBD2 (5 bases each). CDR1 and CDR2 (germline): SGHNT, YYREEE (reference sequence). The CDR3 is 16 residues long. Trimming cost V 0 bases and J 2 bases, with 15 bases left between them.

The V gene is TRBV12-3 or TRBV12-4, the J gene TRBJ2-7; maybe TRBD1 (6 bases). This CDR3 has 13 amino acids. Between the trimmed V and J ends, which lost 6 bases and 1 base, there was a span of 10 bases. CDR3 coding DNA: TGTGCCAGCAGACCCGGACAGTCCTACGAGCAGTACTTC. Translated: CASRPGQSYEQYF.

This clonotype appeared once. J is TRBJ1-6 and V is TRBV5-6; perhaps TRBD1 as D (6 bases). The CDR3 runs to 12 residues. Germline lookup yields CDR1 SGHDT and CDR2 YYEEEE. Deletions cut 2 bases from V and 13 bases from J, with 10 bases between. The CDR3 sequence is CASSFGGPPLHF. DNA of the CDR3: TGTGCCAGCAGCTTTGGGGGGCCGCCCCTCCACTTT. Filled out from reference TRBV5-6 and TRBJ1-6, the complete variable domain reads DAGVTQSPTHLIKTRGQQVTLRCSPKSGHDTVSWYQQALGQGPQFIFQYYEEEERQRGNFPDRFSGHQFPNYSSELNVNALLLGDSALYLCASSFGGPPLHFGNGTRLTVT.

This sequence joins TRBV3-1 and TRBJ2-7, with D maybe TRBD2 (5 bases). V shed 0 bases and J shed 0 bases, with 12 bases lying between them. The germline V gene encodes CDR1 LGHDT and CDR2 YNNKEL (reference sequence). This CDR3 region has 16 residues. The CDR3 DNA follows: TGTGCCAGCAGCCAAGAGATCGGACTCTGCTCCTACGAGCAGTACGTC. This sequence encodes CASSQEIGLCSYEQYV.

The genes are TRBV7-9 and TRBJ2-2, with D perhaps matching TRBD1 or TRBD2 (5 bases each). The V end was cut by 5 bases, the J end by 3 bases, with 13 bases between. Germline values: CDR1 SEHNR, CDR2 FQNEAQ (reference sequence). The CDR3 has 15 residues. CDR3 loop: CASSPGLGDTGELFF. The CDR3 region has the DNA TGTGCCAGCAGCCCCGGCCTGGGGGACACCGGGGAGCTGTTTTTT.

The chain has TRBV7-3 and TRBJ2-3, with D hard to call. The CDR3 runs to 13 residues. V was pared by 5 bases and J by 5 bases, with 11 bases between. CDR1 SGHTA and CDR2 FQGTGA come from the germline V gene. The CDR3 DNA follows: TGTGCCAGCAGCCCCCCCAGCCGAGATACGCAGTATTTT. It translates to CASSPPSRDTQYF.

The CDR3 loop reads CASSLKTPTGELFF. The CDR3 nucleotides are TGTGCCAGCAGTCTAAAAACTCCGACCGGGGAGCTGTTTTTT. The V and J genes are TRBV6-2 or TRBV6-3 and TRBJ2-2, with unresolved D. There are 14 residues in the CDR3. V was trimmed by 5 bases and J by 5 bases, leaving 12 bases between them. Germline V gives CDR1 MNHEY, CDR2 SVGEGT.

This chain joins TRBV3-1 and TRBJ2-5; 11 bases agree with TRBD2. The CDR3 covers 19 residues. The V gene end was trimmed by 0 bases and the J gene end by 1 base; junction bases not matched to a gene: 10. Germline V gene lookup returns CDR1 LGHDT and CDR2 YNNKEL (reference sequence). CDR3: CASSQESGELAGVQETQYF. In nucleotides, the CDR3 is TGTGCCAGCAGCCAAGAAAGCGGAGAACTAGCGGGGGTCCAAGAGACCCAGTACTTC.

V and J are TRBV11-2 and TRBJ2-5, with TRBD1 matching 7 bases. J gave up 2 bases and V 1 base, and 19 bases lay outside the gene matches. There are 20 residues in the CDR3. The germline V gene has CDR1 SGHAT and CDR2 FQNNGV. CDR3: CASSLGGYRGPEDGQETQYF. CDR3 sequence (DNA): TGTGCCAGCAGCTTAGGGGGATACAGGGGACCGGAGGATGGGCAAGAGACCCAGTACTTC. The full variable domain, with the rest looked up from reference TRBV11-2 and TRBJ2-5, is EAGVAQSPRYKIIEKRQSVAFWCNPISGHATLYWYQQILGQGPKLLIQFQNNGVVDDSQLPKDRFSAERLKGVDSTLKIQPAKLEDSAVYLCASSLGGYRGPEDGQETQYFGPGTRLLVL.

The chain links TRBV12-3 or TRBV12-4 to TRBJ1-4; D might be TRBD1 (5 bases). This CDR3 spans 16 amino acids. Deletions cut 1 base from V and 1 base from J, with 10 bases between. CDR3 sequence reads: CASSLGTGGTNEKLFF. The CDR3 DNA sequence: TGTGCCAGCAGTTTAGGGACGGGGGGAACTAATGAAAAACTGTTTTTT.

Written as DNA, the CDR3 is TGTGCCATTGGGAAGGAGAACTATGGCTACACCTTC. Translation gives CAIGKENYGYTF. The rearrangement uses TRBV19 and TRBJ1-2, with no clear D. Germline V gene data show CDR1 as LNHDA and CDR2 as SQIVND (reference sequence). This CDR3 comprises 12 residues. V was pared by 10 bases and J by 2 bases, with 11 bases between.

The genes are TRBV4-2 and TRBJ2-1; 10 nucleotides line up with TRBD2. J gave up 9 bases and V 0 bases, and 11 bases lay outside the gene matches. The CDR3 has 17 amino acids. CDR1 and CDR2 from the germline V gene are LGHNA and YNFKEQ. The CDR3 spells CASSQDRASGGSAEQFF. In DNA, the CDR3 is TGTGCCAGCAGCCAAGATAGGGCTAGCGGGGGTTCAGCTGAGCAGTTCTTC.